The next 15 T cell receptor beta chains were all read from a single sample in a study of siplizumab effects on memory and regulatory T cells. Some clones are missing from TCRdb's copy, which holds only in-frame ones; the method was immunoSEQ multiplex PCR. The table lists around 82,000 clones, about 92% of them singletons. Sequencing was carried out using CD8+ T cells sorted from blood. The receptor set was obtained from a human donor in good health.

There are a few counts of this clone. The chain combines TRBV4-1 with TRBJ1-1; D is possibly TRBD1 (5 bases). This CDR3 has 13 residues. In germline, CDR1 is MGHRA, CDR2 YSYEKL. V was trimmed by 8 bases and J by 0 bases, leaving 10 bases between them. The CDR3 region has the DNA TGCGCCAGCCAACAGGTTATGAACACTGAAGCTTTCTTT. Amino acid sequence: CASQQVMNTEAFF.

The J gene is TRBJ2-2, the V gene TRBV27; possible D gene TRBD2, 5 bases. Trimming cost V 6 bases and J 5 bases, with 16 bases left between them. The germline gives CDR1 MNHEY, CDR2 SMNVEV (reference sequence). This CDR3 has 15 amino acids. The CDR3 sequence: CASRLGNPFTGELFF. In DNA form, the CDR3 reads TGTGCCAGCAGACTAGGGAACCCCTTTACCGGGGAGCTGTTTTTT.

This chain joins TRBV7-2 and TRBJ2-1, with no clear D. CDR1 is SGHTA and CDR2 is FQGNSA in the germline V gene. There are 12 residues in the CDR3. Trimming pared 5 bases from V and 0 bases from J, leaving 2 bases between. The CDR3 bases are TGTGCCAGCAGCGACTCCTACAATGAGCAGTTCTTC. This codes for CASSDSYNEQFF.

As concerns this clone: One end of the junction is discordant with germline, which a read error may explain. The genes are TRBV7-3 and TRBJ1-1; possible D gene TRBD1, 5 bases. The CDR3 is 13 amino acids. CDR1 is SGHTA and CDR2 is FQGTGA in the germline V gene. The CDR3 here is CASSVTGNTEAFF. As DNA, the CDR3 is TGTGCCAGCAGCGTAACAGGGAACACTGAAGCTTTCTTT.

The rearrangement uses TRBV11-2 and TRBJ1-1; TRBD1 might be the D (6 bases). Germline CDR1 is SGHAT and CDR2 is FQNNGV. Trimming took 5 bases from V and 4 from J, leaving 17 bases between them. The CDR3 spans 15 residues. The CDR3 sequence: CASSQVRTGPTEAFF. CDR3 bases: TGTGCCAGCAGCCAAGTGAGAACAGGGCCCACTGAAGCTTTCTTT.

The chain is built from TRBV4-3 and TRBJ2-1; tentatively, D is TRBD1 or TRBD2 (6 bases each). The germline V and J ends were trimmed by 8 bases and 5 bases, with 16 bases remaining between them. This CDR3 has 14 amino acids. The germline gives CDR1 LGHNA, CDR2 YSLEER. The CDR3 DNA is TGCGCCAGCTCCCGGGGGCGGACGAACAATGAGCAGTTCTTC. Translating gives CASSRGRTNNEQFF.

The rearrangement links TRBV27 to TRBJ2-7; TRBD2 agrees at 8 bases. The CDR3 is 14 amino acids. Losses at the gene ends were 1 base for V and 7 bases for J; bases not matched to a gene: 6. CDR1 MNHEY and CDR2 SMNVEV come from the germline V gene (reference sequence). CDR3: CASSLYSGNQEQYF. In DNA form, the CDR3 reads TGTGCCAGCAGTTTATATAGCGGGAACCAAGAGCAGTACTTC.

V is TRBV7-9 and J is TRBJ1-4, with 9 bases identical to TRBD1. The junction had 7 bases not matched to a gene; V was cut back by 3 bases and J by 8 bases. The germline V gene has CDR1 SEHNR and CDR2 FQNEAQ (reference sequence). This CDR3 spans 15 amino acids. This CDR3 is CASSFNRGQGEKLFF. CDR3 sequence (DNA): TGTGCCAGCAGCTTCAACAGGGGGCAGGGGGAAAAACTGTTTTTT. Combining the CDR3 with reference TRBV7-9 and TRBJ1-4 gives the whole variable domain DTGVSQNPRHKITKRGQNVTFRCDPISEHNRLYWYRQTLGQGPEFLTYFQNEAQLEKSRLLSDRFSAERPKGSFSTLEIQRTEQGDSAMYLCASSFNRGQGEKLFFGSGTQLSVL.

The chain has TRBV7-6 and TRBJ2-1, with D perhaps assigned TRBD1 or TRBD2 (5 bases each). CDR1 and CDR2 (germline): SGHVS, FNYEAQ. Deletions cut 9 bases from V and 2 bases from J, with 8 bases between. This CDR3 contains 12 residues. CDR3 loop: CASGGAYNEQFF. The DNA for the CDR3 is TGTGCCAGTGGGGGAGCCTACAATGAGCAGTTCTTC.

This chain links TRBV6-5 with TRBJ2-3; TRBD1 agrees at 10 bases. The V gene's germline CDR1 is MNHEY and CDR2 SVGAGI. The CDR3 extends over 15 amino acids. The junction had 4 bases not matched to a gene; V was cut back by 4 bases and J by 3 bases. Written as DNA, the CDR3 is TGTGCCAGCAGTTCCGGGACAGGGGAGACAGATACGCAGTATTTT. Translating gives CASSSGTGETDTQYF.

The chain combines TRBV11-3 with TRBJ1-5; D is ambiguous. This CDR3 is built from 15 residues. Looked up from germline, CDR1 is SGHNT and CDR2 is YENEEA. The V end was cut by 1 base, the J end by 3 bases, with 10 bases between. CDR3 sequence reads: CASSLGCQYNQPQHF. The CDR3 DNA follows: TGTGCCAGCAGCTTAGGGTGTCAGTACAATCAGCCCCAGCATTTT.

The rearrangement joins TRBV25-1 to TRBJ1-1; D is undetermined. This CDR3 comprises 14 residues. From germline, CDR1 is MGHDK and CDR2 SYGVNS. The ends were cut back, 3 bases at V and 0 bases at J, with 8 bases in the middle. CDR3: CASSETTMNTEAFF. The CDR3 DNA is TGTGCCAGCAGTGAGACCACCATGAACACTGAAGCTTTCTTT.

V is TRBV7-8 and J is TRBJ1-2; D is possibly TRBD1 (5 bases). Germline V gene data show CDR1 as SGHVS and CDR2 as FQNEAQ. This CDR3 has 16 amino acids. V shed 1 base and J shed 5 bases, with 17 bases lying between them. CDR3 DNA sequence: TGTGCCAGCAGCTTAGAAGGGGAGGTTGGTCGGTATGGCTACACCTTC. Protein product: CASSLEGEVGRYGYTF.

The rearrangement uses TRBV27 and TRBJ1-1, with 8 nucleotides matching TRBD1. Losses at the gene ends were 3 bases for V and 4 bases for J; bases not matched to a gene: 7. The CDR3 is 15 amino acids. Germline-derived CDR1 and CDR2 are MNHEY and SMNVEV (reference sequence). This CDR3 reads CASSLAGQGITEAFF. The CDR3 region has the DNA TGTGCCAGCAGTTTGGCTGGACAGGGAATCACTGAAGCTTTCTTT.

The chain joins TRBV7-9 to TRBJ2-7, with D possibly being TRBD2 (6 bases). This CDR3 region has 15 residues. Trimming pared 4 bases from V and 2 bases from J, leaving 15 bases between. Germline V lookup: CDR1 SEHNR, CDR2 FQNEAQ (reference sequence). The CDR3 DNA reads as TGTGCCAGCAGCTCAGCTAGCGAGCCAGCCTACGAGCAGTACTTC. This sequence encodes CASSSASEPAYEQYF.